This T cell receptor beta chain was profiled in a study of T cells in Graves' hyperthyroidism and ophthalmopathy. Trimming removed 6 bases from V and 3 bases from J; junction bases left unmatched: 17. The germline CDR1 and CDR2 sequences are SNHLY and FYNNEI. This CDR3 comprises 19 residues. RNA transcripts gave rise to amplified TCR beta CDR3 regions. Researchers ran a first-round RT-PCR on the TCR CDR3 using the HTBI primer set. TCRdb fed the multiplex PCR reads into MiXCR, producing one record per CDR3 protein. Seen here are about 280,000 distinct CDR3 sequences, 20% to 25% observed once, and the top ten hold roughly 24%. Not enrolled were patients with uncontrolled infection, other autoimmune disease, pregnancy or lactation.

V is TRBV2 and J is TRBJ2-2, with 9 bases identical to TRBD1. The specimen sequenced was blood. This clonotype was obtained from a man aged 35-49 years with Graves' hyperthyroidism that later progressed to Graves' ophthalmopathy. CDR3: CASRGTTGGASLDTGELFF. Here the CDR3 DNA reads TGTGCCAGCAGAGGGACCACAGGGGGCGCGTCTTTGGACACCGGGGAGCTGTTTTTT. The whole variable domain, remainder taken from reference TRBV2 and TRBJ2-2, is EPEVTQTPSHQVTQMGQEVILRCVPISNHLYFYWYRQILGQKVEFLVSFYNNEISEKSEIFDDQFSVERPDGSNFTLKIRSTKLEDSAMYFCASRGTTGGASLDTGELFFGEGSRLTVL.